Listed below are T cell receptor beta chains from one sample, sequenced in a study of human T cells and chemical hapten exposure. TCRdb independently ran MiXCR on the RACE reads; one entry per CDR3 protein. This repertoire shows 300,000 to 450,000 distinct CDR3 sequences, approximately 4.4% found once; its top ten account for 2% to 2.5%. Sequencing used whole blood, obtained in connection with sensitization to the hapten diphenylcyclopropenone (DPC). These receptors were obtained from a woman between 50 and 59 years old with alopecia areata. Some clones in this sample may be carry-over from other donors' samples. CDR3s include the opening cysteine and the closing phenylalanine or tryptophan. D genes are given only for firm matches. Expanded clones are given a class, and other clones once, few, many or no size at all.

d_call,j_call,clone_size,v_call,cdr3_length,cdr3_nt,cdr3_aa
TRBD1,TRBJ2-1,NA,TRBV7-2,15,TGTGCCAGCAGTTCCCAGGGGGCTAGTTTCGATGAGCAGTTCTTC,CASSSQGASFDEQFF
NA,TRBJ1-1,many,TRBV12-3/TRBV12-4,13,TGTGCCAGCAGTCCCTCGGGGGGGGCTGAAGCTTTCTTT,CASSPSGGAEAFF
TRBD2,TRBJ2-6,many,TRBV11-1,18,TGTGCCAGCAGCCCAATAGCGGGGGCAGCCTCTGGGGCCAACGTCCTGACTTTC,CASSPIAGAASGANVLTF
TRBD2,TRBJ2-1,few,TRBV5-1,15,TGCGCCAGCAGCTTCCTAGCGGGAGGGCAAAATGAGCAGTTCTTC,CASSFLAGGQNEQFF
NA,TRBJ2-7,many,TRBV19,12,TGTGCCAGTAGTATAGACGTATCCGAGCAGTACTTC,CASSIDVSEQYF
NA,TRBJ2-7,few,TRBV7-2,14,TGTGCCAGCAGCCTGGGGACTTATTACTACGAGCAGTACTTC,CASSLGTYYYEQYF
NA,TRBJ2-5,few,TRBV11-2,14,TGTGCCAGCAGCTTACTAGGGGTAGCAGAGACCCAGTACTTC,CASSLLGVAETQYF
NA,TRBJ2-1,many,TRBV13,12,TGTGCCAGCAGCTCCTCGGGCGTTGAGCAGTTCTTC,CASSSSGVEQFF
NA,TRBJ1-2,NA,TRBV10-3,13,TGTGCCATCAGCATTGACAGCGACTATGGCTACACCTTC,CAISIDSDYGYTF
TRBD1,TRBJ1-5,many,TRBV4-3,16,TGCGCCAGCAGCCAGGAGACAGGGGACGGCAATCAGCCCCAGCATTTT,CASSQETGDGNQPQHF
NA,TRBJ1-4,many,TRBV18,15,TGTGCCAGCTCCCGGGACATCCCAACTAATGAAAAACTGTTTTTT,CASSRDIPTNEKLFF
NA,TRBJ2-1,many,TRBV29-1,19,TGCAGCGTTGAAGACCCGGACTACAGGGGCGGAGGTTCCTACAATGAGCAGTTCTTC,CSVEDPDYRGGGSYNEQFF
NA,TRBJ1-1,NA,TRBV20-1,12,TGCAGTGCTAGAGATCTCCCGACTGAAGCTTTCTTT,CSARDLPTEAFF
TRBD1,TRBJ1-3,few,TRBV11-2,16,TGTGCCAGCAGCTTAAGGGACAGGGGGCAGAAAAACACCATATATTTT,CASSLRDRGQKNTIYF
TRBD2,TRBJ2-7,NA,TRBV5-4,14,TGTGCCAGCAGCATGACTAGCGGGGCCTACGAGCAGTACTTC,CASSMTSGAYEQYF
NA,TRBJ1-1,many,TRBV10-3,15,TGTGCCATCAGTGCCCGGCCCCTAGGCAACACTGAAGCTTTCTTT,CAISARPLGNTEAFF
NA,TRBJ2-3,many,TRBV2,12,TGTGCCAGCAGTCCTGAGGGGGTCCTGCAGTATTTT,CASSPEGVLQYF
NA,TRBJ2-7,few,TRBV3-1,14,TGTGCCAGCAGCCCAGGGGACCGAACCTACGAGCAGTACTTC,CASSPGDRTYEQYF
NA,TRBJ1-5,NA,TRBV6-1,17,TGTGCCAGCAGTGAAGAAGTAGGGCCTAATAGCAATCAGCCCCAGCATTTT,CASSEEVGPNSNQPQHF
NA,TRBJ2-7,many,TRBV29-1,14,TGCAGCGTTGAAACTCCGGGGAGCCCCTACGAGCAGTACTTC,CSVETPGSPYEQYF
NA,TRBJ1-5,few,TRBV20-1,14,TGCAGTGCTAGAGATGGTTTTAGCAATCAGCCCCAGCATTTT,CSARDGFSNQPQHF
TRBD1,TRBJ2-7,many,TRBV12-3/TRBV12-4,14,TGTGCCAGCAGTCCCACAGGGGGCTCCTACGAGCAGTACTTC,CASSPTGGSYEQYF
NA,TRBJ2-3,NA,TRBV7-9,16,TGTGCCAGCGGCCATCCCACACTAGCAAGCACAGATACGCAGTATTTT,CASGHPTLASTDTQYF
NA,TRBJ1-4,many,TRBV12-3/TRBV12-4,16,TGTGCCAGCAGTTCTTTGGGAAATCCAACTAATGAAAAACTGTTTTTT,CASSSLGNPTNEKLFF
TRBD1,TRBJ1-4,many,TRBV10-3,14,TGTGCCACGGGCGGGACAGGGAATAATGAAAAACTGTTTTTT,CATGGTGNNEKLFF
NA,TRBJ2-1,many,TRBV12-3/TRBV12-4,15,TGTGCCAGCAGGCCGGGACATCAGTTCTACAATGAGCAGTTCTTC,CASRPGHQFYNEQFF
NA,TRBJ2-7,NA,TRBV27,15,TGTGCCAGCAGTTTAGTATTCCAGGAGGGCTACGAGCAGTACTTC,CASSLVFQEGYEQYF
TRBD1,TRBJ2-3,NA,TRBV6-5,14,TGTGCCAGCAGTTCGACAGGGAGAATAGATACGCAGTATTTT,CASSSTGRIDTQYF
NA,TRBJ2-1,NA,TRBV7-9,15,TGTGCCAGCAGTCCTTGGGGGGAGCTCTACAATGAGCAGTTCTTC,CASSPWGELYNEQFF
TRBD2,TRBJ2-7,many,TRBV6-1,10,TGTGTCTCGGGGGGCTACGAGCAGTACTTC,CVSGGYEQYF
TRBD2,TRBJ2-1,NA,TRBV5-4,16,TGTGCCAGCAGTCCCCAGGGTGCGGGGGGCTACAATGAGCAGTTCTTC,CASSPQGAGGYNEQFF
NA,TRBJ2-5,NA,TRBV28,14,TGTGCCAGCAGTTTCCCTCGGACCCAAGAGACCCAGTACTTC,CASSFPRTQETQYF
NA,TRBJ1-4,few,TRBV6-2/TRBV6-3,13,TGTGCCAGCACCCCAGGGGCAAGCGAAAAACTGTTTTTT,CASTPGASEKLFF
NA,TRBJ2-3,many,TRBV7-8,14,TGTGCCAGCAGCTTAGGACTGCCGACAGATACGCAGTATTTT,CASSLGLPTDTQYF
TRBD2,TRBJ2-1,many,TRBV6-2/TRBV6-3,16,TGTGCCAGCACCGCGACTAGCGGGGGGTCCTACAATGAGCAGTTCTTC,CASTATSGGSYNEQFF
NA,TRBJ1-4,many,TRBV7-2,15,TGTGCCAGCAGCTTACGCAAACAAACTAATGAAAAACTGTTTTTT,CASSLRKQTNEKLFF
NA,TRBJ2-7,few,TRBV20-1,12,TGCAGTGCTCCCTGGGCCGGGCTCGAGCAGTACTTC,CSAPWAGLEQYF
NA,TRBJ2-7,many,TRBV27,12,TGTGCCAGCAGCCACGACTCCTACGAGCAGTACTTC,CASSHDSYEQYF
TRBD1,TRBJ2-1,many,TRBV6-2/TRBV6-3,17,TGTGCCAGCAGTTCCAACAGGGGCGCAATTTCCTACAATGAGCAGTTCTTC,CASSSNRGAISYNEQFF
TRBD1,TRBJ1-6,many,TRBV3-1,16,TGTGCCAGCAGCCAAAACCCCGGGACAGGGTTTTCACCCCTCCACTTT,CASSQNPGTGFSPLHF